Below, 11 T cell receptor beta chains from the same sample are listed, as sequenced in a study of blood T cell repertoires in COVID-19 (dated by TCRdb to 2019 to 2021). The library was built by means of the immunoSEQ multiplex PCR assay. TCRdb re-hosts the immuneACCESS table, in-frame sequences only. Its copies lack some clones; in the studies checked, an unresolved V gene accounts for under half of them, and the cause for the rest is not known. The sample includes fewer than 120,000 clones, with roughly 91% observed a single time. The ten biggest clones cover less than 4% of the sample. The sample taken for sequencing was peripheral blood. Receptor source: a woman between 45 and 65 years old with acute or convalescent COVID-19.

The chain links TRBV2 to TRBJ1-4, with D unresolved. Germline CDR1 SNHLY, CDR2 FYNNEI. Trimming removed 2 bases from V and 8 bases from J, with 15 bases in between. The CDR3 totals 15 residues. The DNA for the CDR3 is TGTGCCAGCAGTGAATTCGTCCCAAGCGGAGAAAAACTGTTTTTT. Translated: CASSEFVPSGEKLFF. Drawing the rest from reference TRBV2 and TRBJ1-4, the complete variable domain is EPEVTQTPSHQVTQMGQEVILRCVPISNHLYFYWYRQILGQKVEFLVSFYNNEISEKSEIFDDQFSVERPDGSNFTLKIRSTKLEDSAMYFCASSEFVPSGEKLFFGSGTQLSVL.

V gene TRBV7-9 combines with J gene TRBJ2-7; 9 bases line up with TRBD2. V dropped 2 bases and J dropped 0; count of bases not matched to a gene: 8. CDR3 length: 17 residues. CDR1 and CDR2 (germline): SEHNR, FQNEAQ (reference sequence). The CDR3 nucleotides are TGTGCCAGCAGCTTATGGGGTAGCGGGAGAACCTCCTACGAGCAGTACTTC. The encoded protein is CASSLWGSGRTSYEQYF.

This chain joins TRBV29-1 and TRBJ2-5, with 12 bases fitting TRBD1. From germline, CDR1 is SQVTM and CDR2 ANQGSEA. The CDR3 runs to 14 residues. Losses at the gene ends were 4 bases for V and 5 bases for J; bases not matched to a gene: 5. The CDR3 bases are TGCAGCGTTGCCCGGGACAGGGGGCAGGAGACCCAGTACTTC. Translation gives CSVARDRGQETQYF.

This clone was recorded once. This chain links TRBV21-1 with TRBJ2-2; the table assigns TRBD1, which was not confirmed against the DNA. TRBV21-1 is a pseudogene locus. This CDR3 has 16 amino acids. CDR3 sequence reads: CASSDLGTGSTGELFF. The CDR3 DNA sequence: TGTGCCAGCAGCGACCTTGGGACAGGGAGCACCGGGGAGCTGTTTTTT.

This clone was picked up one time. The chain employs TRBV14 and TRBJ1-2, with TRBD1 as a possible D gene (5 bases). The CDR3 has 14 amino acids. Deletions cut 0 bases from V and 4 bases from J, with 9 bases between. The V gene's germline CDR1 is SGHDN and CDR2 FVKESK. The CDR3 spells CASSQDQGAYGYTF. The DNA of the CDR3 is TGTGCCAGCAGCCAAGATCAAGGGGCCTATGGCTACACCTTC.

The J gene is TRBJ2-7, the V gene TRBV18; a possible D gene is TRBD1 (5 bases). V lost 0 bases and J lost 4, with 10 bases in between. The CDR3 runs to 14 residues. Germline CDR1 KGHSH, CDR2 LQKENI. This CDR3 is CASSPPGQKYEQYF. CDR3 in DNA: TGTGCCAGCTCACCACCCGGACAAAAGTACGAGCAGTACTTC.

The J gene is TRBJ1-5, the V gene TRBV6-5; tentative D call: TRBD1 (6 bases). Trimming stripped 6 bases from V and 4 bases from J, with 10 bases between. In germline, CDR1 is MNHEY, CDR2 SVGAGI. The CDR3 is 13 amino acids. This chain's CDR3 is CASSNDRNQPQHF. CDR3 bases: TGTGCCAGCAGCAACGACAGGAATCAGCCCCAGCATTTT.

This clone was seen a single time. The rearrangement joins TRBV7-2 to TRBJ1-1; D uncertain. The CDR3 covers 11 residues. Trimming left V 3 bases short and J 7 bases short, with 6 bases between. Germline CDR1 and CDR2: SGHTA and FQGNSA. The CDR3 sequence: CASSFRIEAFF. The CDR3 DNA sequence: TGTGCCAGCAGCTTTAGAATTGAAGCTTTCTTT. The full variable domain, rest sourced from reference TRBV7-2 and TRBJ1-1, is GAGVSQSPSNKVTEKGKDVELRCDPISGHTALYWYRQSLGQGLEFLIYFQGNSAPDKSGLPSDRFSAERTGGSVSTLTIQRTQQEDSAVYLCASSFRIEAFFGQGTRLTVV.

The chain couples TRBV6-5 to TRBJ2-1; perhaps TRBD1 as D (6 bases). Germline V CDR1 and CDR2: MNHEY, SVGAGI. Trimming removed 4 bases from V and 2 bases from J, with 9 bases in between. The CDR3 is made up of 14 amino acids. The CDR3 reads CASSFGTTYNEQFF. CDR3 sequence (DNA): TGTGCCAGCAGTTTCGGGACAACCTACAATGAGCAGTTCTTC.

The V call is TRBV2, the J call TRBJ2-7; 10 bases line up with TRBD2. Per the germline V gene, CDR1 is SNHLY and CDR2 is FYNNEI. V gave up 4 bases and J gave up 6 bases; unmatched junction bases: 3. The CDR3 runs to 13 residues. The CDR3 DNA reads as TGTGCCAGCAGTGGGGGACTAGCGTTCGAGCAGTACTTC. It yields the protein CASSGGLAFEQYF.

The rearrangement joins TRBV29-1 to TRBJ1-2; maybe TRBD1 (6 bases). The length of the CDR3 is 13 residues. The ends were cut back, 1 base at V and 5 bases at J, with 11 bases in the middle. Germline CDR1 and CDR2: SQVTM and ANQGSEA. This CDR3 reads CSVEGGTIYGYTF. CDR3 nucleotide sequence: TGCAGCGTTGAAGGAGGGACAATATATGGCTACACCTTC.